A selection of T cell receptor beta chains follows, all from one sample in a study of T cell clones after liver transplantation. Generated by immunoSEQ multiplex PCR, the TCRdb table keeps only in-frame clones and is missing some. The repertoire includes fewer than 85,000 clones, about 80% of them detected once, and approximately 0.77% sits in the top ten. Sequencing used CD4+ T cells from blood, obtained 12 months after liver transplant. The origin of the receptors is a human patient who received a liver transplant. These T cells may partly come from the graft donor. Each CDR3 is given with its conserved first and last residue. A D gene is named only where the DNA matches it firmly. Not every row has a clone size; where given, it reads once, few, many or a size class.

J gene	D gene	V gene	clone size	CDR3 protein	CDR3 DNA
TRBJ1-3	NA	TRBV29-1	NA	CSAGTAGNTIYF	TGCAGCGCCGGAACTGCTGGAAACACCATATATTTT
TRBJ2-7	TRBD2	TRBV5-1	NA	CASSAQLAGAYEQYF	TGCGCCAGCAGCGCCCAACTAGCGGGAGCCTACGAGCAGTACTTC
TRBJ1-1	NA	TRBV19	NA	CASSHKRDTEAFF	TGTGCCAGTAGTCACAAAAGGGACACTGAAGCTTTCTTT
TRBJ1-4	NA	TRBV6-6	NA	CASSRTTGEKLFF	TGTGCCAGCAGTCGAACGACTGGTGAAAAACTGTTTTTT
TRBJ2-3	NA	TRBV10-1	NA	CAVGVRDTQYF	TGCGCCGTCGGGGTCAGAGATACGCAGTATTTT
TRBJ2-2	NA	TRBV11-3	few	CASQTGTGELFF	TGTGCCAGCCAGACGGGCACCGGGGAGCTGTTTTTT
TRBJ2-1	NA	TRBV9	NA	CASSSRSGEQFF	TGTGCCAGCAGCTCGAGAAGCGGTGAGCAGTTCTTC
TRBJ1-4	NA	TRBV5-4	NA	CASSLRIGGVDEKLFF	TGTGCCAGCAGCTTGCGTATTGGGGGCGTCGATGAAAAACTGTTTTTT
TRBJ1-5	NA	TRBV28	NA	CASSFSVGQPQHF	TGTGCCAGCAGTTTTTCCGTGGGTCAGCCCCAGCATTTT
TRBJ2-4	NA	TRBV30	NA	CAWSGGVGNIQYF	TGTGCCTGGAGTGGAGGGGTGGGAAACATTCAGTACTTC